Listed here is a single T cell receptor (beta chain). Antigen specificity is unknown. The entry originates in a study of CD8 T cells in ankylosing spondylitis. Study findings and constraints: Significantly higher representation of disease-linked clones was reported for matched ankylosing spondylitis synovial fluid. Within ankylosing spondylitis blood, a TCR beta motif made up of fewer than ten highly homologous variants appeared to be characteristic. Some of the motif variants had earlier been found in reactive arthritis patients' fluid and blood. CD8+ by phenotype, disease-linked clones were relatively rare in peripheral blood.

Generation of TCR beta libraries employed quantitative 5'-RACE incorporating molecular barcodes. TCRdb reanalysed the 5' RACE reads using MiXCR and keeps one entry per CDR3 protein. The data show about 400,000 distinct CDR3 sequences, 20% to 25% seen once. This clonotype was sampled from a male donor with ankylosing spondylitis. Sample: blood, either unsorted or a sorted T cell fraction (not recorded which).

CDR3 residues: CASSQTGVDGNTIYF. The CDR3 nucleotides read TGTGCCAGCAGCCAAACAGGGGTTGATGGAAACACCATATATTTT. The chain combines TRBV7-2 with TRBJ1-3, with TRBD1 identical over 7 bases. Unmatched junction bases numbered 7, after V lost 5 bases and J lost 3 bases. CDR1 is SGHTA, CDR2 FQGNSA, per germline. The CDR3 covers 15 residues.